The clone carrying this T cell receptor beta chain has a handful of counts. As yet, its antigen is unknown. V dropped 4 bases and J dropped 7 bases, with 21 bases sitting between them. The CDR3 is made up of 16 amino acids. Germline V CDR1 and CDR2: SGDLS, YYNGEE. This sample stems from a study of T cell responses to AZD1222 COVID-19 vaccine. Overall study findings and caveats: Most donors were white British and more were female, and clonal diversity was possibly underestimated. Distributed over spike, vaccine-associated CD4 TCRs predominated at 160-218 and 743-854.

TCRdb's table, derived via immunoSEQ multiplex PCR, lists solely in-frame clones and lacks some. The table lists 250,000 to 300,000 clones, about 94% of them singletons, with 0.55% in the top ten. This specimen was peripheral blood, taken 28 days after the second AZD1222 dose. The chain recombines TRBV9 with TRBJ1-5; D gene ambiguous. This receptor was taken from an adult who received the AZD1222 COVID-19 vaccine. The CDR3 DNA reads as TGTGCCAGCAGCCCAGGTGCCCGTAAGGGAACCCAGCCCCAGCATTTT. The encoded protein is CASSPGARKGTQPQHF.